This T cell receptor (beta chain) came from a study of blood T cell repertoires in COVID-19. Whole-study context: Samples representing acute and convalescent COVID-19 were sourced from the United States, Italy and Spain.

Data came from immunoSEQ multiplex PCR; TCRdb stores just in-frame clones and leaves some out. Seen here are tens of thousands of clones, around four fifths observed once, and the top ten hold around 11%. Trimming removed 5 bases from V and 6 bases from J; junction bases left unmatched: 14. The length of the CDR3 is 17 residues. Germline assignment: CDR1 SGHVS and CDR2 FNYEAQ. The chain links TRBV7-6 to TRBJ2-1; 9 positions match TRBD1. The specimen was peripheral blood. The TCR was taken from a man aged 65-85 years with acute or convalescent COVID-19. The CDR3 spells CASSPGEWGQGINEQFF. CDR3 bases: TGTGCCAGCAGCCCAGGGGAGTGGGGACAGGGTATCAATGAGCAGTTCTTC.